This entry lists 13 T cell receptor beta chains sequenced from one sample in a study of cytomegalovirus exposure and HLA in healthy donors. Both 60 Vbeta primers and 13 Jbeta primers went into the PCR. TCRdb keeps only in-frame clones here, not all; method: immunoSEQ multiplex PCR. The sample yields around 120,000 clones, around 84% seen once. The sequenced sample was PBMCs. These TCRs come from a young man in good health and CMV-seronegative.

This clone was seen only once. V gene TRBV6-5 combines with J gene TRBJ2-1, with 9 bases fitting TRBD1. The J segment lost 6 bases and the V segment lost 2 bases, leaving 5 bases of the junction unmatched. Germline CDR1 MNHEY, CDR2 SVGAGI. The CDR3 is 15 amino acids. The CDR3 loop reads CASSYEGTGINEQFF. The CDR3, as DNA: TGTGCCAGCAGTTACGAAGGGACAGGGATCAATGAGCAGTTCTTC.

The CDR3, as DNA: TGTGCCAGCAGTGGGGGGACAGGGAACACTGAAGCTTTCTTT. Encoded protein: CASSGGTGNTEAFF. V gene TRBV6-4 combines with J gene TRBJ1-1; 8 bases fit TRBD1. CDR3 length: 14 residues. Trimming took 4 bases from V and 1 from J; bases not matched to a gene: 2. Germline V gene sequence: CDR1 MRHNA, CDR2 SNTAGT.

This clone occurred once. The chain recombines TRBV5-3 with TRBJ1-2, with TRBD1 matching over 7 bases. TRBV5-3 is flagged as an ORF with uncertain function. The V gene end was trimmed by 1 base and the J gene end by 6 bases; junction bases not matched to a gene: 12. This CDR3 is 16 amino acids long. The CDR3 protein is CARSLPIDRDGHGYTF. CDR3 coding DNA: TGTGCCAGAAGCTTGCCCATAGACAGGGATGGCCATGGCTACACCTTC.

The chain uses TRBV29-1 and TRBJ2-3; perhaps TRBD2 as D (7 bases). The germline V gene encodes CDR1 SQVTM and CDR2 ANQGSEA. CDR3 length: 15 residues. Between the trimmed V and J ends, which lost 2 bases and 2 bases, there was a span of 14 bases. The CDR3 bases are TGCAGCGTTGAACCTCGGCGGGGGCTCACAGATACGCAGTATTTT. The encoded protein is CSVEPRRGLTDTQYF.

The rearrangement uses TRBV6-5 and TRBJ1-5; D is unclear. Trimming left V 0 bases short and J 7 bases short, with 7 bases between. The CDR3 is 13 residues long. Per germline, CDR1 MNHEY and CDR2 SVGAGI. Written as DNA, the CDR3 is TGTGCCAGCAGTTACTCGAGACAACAGCCCCAGCATTTT. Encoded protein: CASSYSRQQPQHF.

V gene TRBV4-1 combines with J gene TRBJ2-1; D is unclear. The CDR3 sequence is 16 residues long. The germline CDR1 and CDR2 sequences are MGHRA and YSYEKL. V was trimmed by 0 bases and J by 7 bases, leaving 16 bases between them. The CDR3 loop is CASSQDIAGDVNEQFF. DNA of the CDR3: TGCGCCAGCAGCCAAGACATCGCAGGTGACGTAAATGAGCAGTTCTTC.

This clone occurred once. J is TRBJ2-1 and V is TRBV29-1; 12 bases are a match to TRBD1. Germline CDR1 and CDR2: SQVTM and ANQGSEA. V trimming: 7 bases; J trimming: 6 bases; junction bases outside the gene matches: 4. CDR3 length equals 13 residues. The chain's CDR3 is CSARDRGRNEQFF. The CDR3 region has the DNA TGCAGCGCCCGGGACAGGGGGCGCAATGAGCAGTTCTTC.

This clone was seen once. This CDR3 is CASSPYTGGNEKLFF. In DNA, the CDR3 is TGTGCCAGCAGCCCCTATACAGGGGGCAATGAAAAACTGTTTTTT. This rearrangement joins TRBV5-4 to TRBJ1-4, with 9 bases matching TRBD1. V dropped 4 bases and J dropped 5; count of bases not matched to a gene: 6. The germline CDR1 and CDR2 sequences are SGHNT and YYREEE (reference sequence). There are 15 residues in the CDR3. Full variable domain (missing parts from reference TRBV5-4 and TRBJ1-4): ETGVTQSPTHLIKTRGQQVTLRCSSQSGHNTVSWYQQALGQGPQFIFQYYREEENGRGNFPPRFSGLQFPNYSSELNVNALELDDSALYLCASSPYTGGNEKLFFGSGTQLSVL.

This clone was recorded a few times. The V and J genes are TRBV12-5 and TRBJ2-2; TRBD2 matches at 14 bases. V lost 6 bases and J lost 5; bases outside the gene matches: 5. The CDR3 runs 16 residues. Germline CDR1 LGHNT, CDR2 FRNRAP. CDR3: CASGPGLAGVTGELFF. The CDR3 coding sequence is TGTGCTAGTGGCCCGGGACTAGCGGGGGTAACCGGGGAGCTGTTTTTT.

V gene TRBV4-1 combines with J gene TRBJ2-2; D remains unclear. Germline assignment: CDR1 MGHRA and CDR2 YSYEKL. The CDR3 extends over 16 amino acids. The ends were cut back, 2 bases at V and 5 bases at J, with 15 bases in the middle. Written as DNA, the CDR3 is TGCGCCAGCAGCCAACCGATTTCTGGGCTTACCGGGGAGCTGTTTTTT. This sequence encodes CASSQPISGLTGELFF.

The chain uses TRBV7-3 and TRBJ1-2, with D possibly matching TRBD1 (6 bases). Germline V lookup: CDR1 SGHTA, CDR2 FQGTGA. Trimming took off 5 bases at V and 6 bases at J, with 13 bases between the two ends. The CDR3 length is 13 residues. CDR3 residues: CASSNPGVDGYTF. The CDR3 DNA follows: TGTGCCAGCAGCAACCCAGGGGTGGATGGCTACACCTTC.

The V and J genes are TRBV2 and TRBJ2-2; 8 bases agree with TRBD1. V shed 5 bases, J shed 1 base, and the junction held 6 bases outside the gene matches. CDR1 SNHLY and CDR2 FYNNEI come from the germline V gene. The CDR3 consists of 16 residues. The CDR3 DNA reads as TGTGCCAGCAGTCCGATGGACAGGGTGAACACCGGGGAGCTGTTTTTT. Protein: CASSPMDRVNTGELFF. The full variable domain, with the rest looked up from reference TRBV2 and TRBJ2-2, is EPEVTQTPSHQVTQMGQEVILRCVPISNHLYFYWYRQILGQKVEFLVSFYNNEISEKSEIFDDQFSVERPDGSNFTLKIRSTKLEDSAMYFCASSPMDRVNTGELFFGEGSRLTVL.

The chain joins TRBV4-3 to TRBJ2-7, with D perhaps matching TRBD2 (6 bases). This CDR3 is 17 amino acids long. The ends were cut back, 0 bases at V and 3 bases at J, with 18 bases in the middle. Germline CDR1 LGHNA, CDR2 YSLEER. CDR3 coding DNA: TGCGCCAGCAGCCAAGAATCGCGGGGAACCCTCCTCTACGAGCAGTACTTC. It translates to CASSQESRGTLLYEQYF.